Below are 31 T cell receptor beta chains sequenced from a single sample in a study of breast tumors, draining lymph nodes, adjacent tissues. TCRdb independently ran MiXCR on the multiplex PCR reads; one entry per CDR3 protein. The sample lists under 300,000 distinct CDR3 sequences; under 40% were seen once. Axillary draining lymph nodes of breast cancer patients supplied the node samples. Sequenced material: axillary lymph node tissue. These receptors were taken from a female donor with breast cancer. Some clones in this sample may be carry-over from other donors' samples.

V and J are TRBV7-9 and TRBJ1-2, with TRBD1 matching over 8 bases. From germline, CDR1 is SEHNR and CDR2 FQNEAQ (reference sequence). The CDR3 spans 13 residues. After removal of 5 bases from V and 8 bases from J, the junction contained 7 bases not matched to a gene. The CDR3 coding sequence is TGTGCCAGCAGCCCCGGGACAGGCTGGGGCTACACCTTC. Its protein product is CASSPGTGWGYTF.

This clonotype showed up many times. V and J are TRBV7-9 and TRBJ2-7, with D possibly matching TRBD2 (6 bases). CDR3 size: 12 residues. The ends were cut back, 5 bases at V and 6 bases at J, with 11 bases in the middle. From germline, CDR1 is SEHNR and CDR2 FQNEAQ (reference sequence). CDR3 sequence (DNA): TGTGCCAGCAGCCGCGGGGTCCTCGAGCAGTACTTC. Residues: CASSRGVLEQYF.

This clonotype was picked up a small number of times. The chain recombines TRBV11-1 with TRBJ2-7; 8 bases align to TRBD2. The length of the CDR3 is 15 residues. V was clipped by 5 bases and J by 3 bases; unmatched bases: 9. The germline gives CDR1 SGHAT, CDR2 FQDESV (reference sequence). CDR3 DNA: TGTGCCAGCAGCGAGATTAGCGGGACCCACTACGAGCAGTACTTC. Its translation: CASSEISGTHYEQYF. Full variable domain (missing parts from reference TRBV11-1 and TRBJ2-7): EAEVAQSPRYKITEKSQAVAFWCDPISGHATLYWYRQILGQGPELLVQFQDESVVDDSQLPKDRFSAERLKGVDSTLKIQPAELGDSAMYLCASSEISGTHYEQYFGPGTRLTVT.

The gene calls are TRBV29-1 and TRBJ2-3; D may correspond to TRBD1 or TRBD2 (5 bases each). The CDR3 has 13 residues. Looked up from germline, CDR1 is SQVTM and CDR2 is ANQGSEA. V was cut by 7 bases and J by 4 bases, with 15 bases left in between. The DNA for the CDR3 is TGCAGCGATCCCGGGGCGTTCCCAGATACGCAGTATTTT. Translation: CSDPGAFPDTQYF.

This clonotype was detected ten times or more. The CDR3 nucleotides are TGTGCCAGGAGGGACAGGGTCCCTAACTATGGCTACACCTTC. Encoded protein: CARRDRVPNYGYTF. The chain uses TRBV2 and TRBJ1-2, with 9 bases matching TRBD1. Losses at the gene ends were 9 bases for V and 0 bases for J; bases not matched to a gene: 5. Per germline, CDR1 SNHLY and CDR2 FYNNEI. The CDR3 spans 14 residues. Filled out from reference TRBV2 and TRBJ1-2, the complete variable domain reads EPEVTQTPSHQVTQMGQEVILRCVPISNHLYFYWYRQILGQKVEFLVSFYNNEISEKSEIFDDQFSVERPDGSNFTLKIRSTKLEDSAMYFCARRDRVPNYGYTFGSGTRLTVV.

The genes are TRBV12-5 and TRBJ1-5; 9 bases map to TRBD1. The CDR3 is 16 amino acids. V lost 2 bases, J lost 4 bases, and 6 bases stayed unmatched. Germline CDR1 LGHNT, CDR2 FRNRAP. The CDR3 spells CASGLQSGQGNQPQHF. CDR3 in DNA: TGTGCTAGTGGTTTGCAGTCGGGACAGGGTAATCAGCCCCAGCATTTT.

This clonotype has at least ten counts. The chain links TRBV5-8 to TRBJ2-7; D uncertain. CDR3 length: 13 amino acids. Germline CDR1 SGHTS, CDR2 YDEGEE. Trimming removed 1 base from V and 0 bases from J, with 5 bases in between. CDR3 amino acids: CASSLKSSYEQYF. The CDR3 DNA is TGTGCCAGCAGCTTGAAGAGCTCCTACGAGCAGTACTTC.

This clonotype was detected a few times. The genes are TRBV4-2 and TRBJ2-4; possibly TRBD2 for D (6 bases). Trimming left V 3 bases short and J 6 bases short, with 9 bases between. CDR3 length: 13 residues. Germline loops: CDR1 LGHNA, CDR2 YNFKEQ. This CDR3 is CASSQETRNIQYF. The DNA of the CDR3 is TGTGCCAGCAGCCAGGAGACTAGAAACATTCAGTACTTC.

This clonotype was seen repeatedly, ten times or more. This chain links TRBV20-1 with TRBJ2-7, with 9 bases fitting TRBD1. The ends lost 3 bases at V and 9 bases at J; junction bases unmatched: 9. The CDR3 runs to 13 residues. CDR1 is DFQATT, CDR2 SNEGSKA, per germline (reference sequence). CDR3 bases: TGCAGTGCTAGTCCGGGACAGGGCGGGGTGCAGTACTTC. Translating gives CSASPGQGGVQYF.

This clonotype was recorded many times. The chain couples TRBV19 to TRBJ2-7; D ambiguous. The CDR3 contains 13 residues. V was pared by 5 bases and J by 4 bases, with 12 bases between. Germline CDR1 reads LNHDA; CDR2 reads SQIVND (reference sequence). CDR3 amino acids: CASSPSTGYEQYF. In nucleotides, the CDR3 is TGTGCCAGTAGTCCTTCGACTGGATACGAGCAGTACTTC.

Many counts were recorded for this clonotype. The chain recombines TRBV7-2 with TRBJ2-7; perhaps D is TRBD1 or TRBD2 (6 bases each). Between the trimmed V and J ends, which lost 5 bases and 4 bases, there was a span of 12 bases. The CDR3 consists of 13 residues. Germline V gene data show CDR1 as SGHTA and CDR2 as FQGNSA. The CDR3: CASSRGTLYEQYF. CDR3 coding DNA: TGTGCCAGCAGCCGCGGGACACTGTACGAGCAGTACTTC.

There are many counts of this clonotype. V usage is TRBV7-8 and J usage is TRBJ1-5; 9 bases agree with TRBD1. The ends lost 5 bases at V and 7 bases at J; junction bases unmatched: 3. The CDR3 consists of 13 residues. Germline V gene lookup returns CDR1 SGHVS and CDR2 FQNEAQ. DNA for the CDR3: TGTGCCAGCAGCCTTGGACAGGGGCAGCCCCAGCATTTT. It encodes CASSLGQGQPQHF.

This clonotype came up many times. The chain carries TRBV7-6 and TRBJ2-1; TRBD2 aligns across 11 bases. Germline values: CDR1 SGHVS, CDR2 FNYEAQ. This CDR3 spans 19 amino acids. Trimming removed 1 base from V and 6 bases from J; junction bases left unmatched: 14. For the CDR3, the DNA is TGTGCCAGCAGCTTAGTTGATACTAGCGGGAGTGGCCCAGGCAATGAGCAGTTCTTC. This sequence encodes CASSLVDTSGSGPGNEQFF. Filled out from reference TRBV7-6 and TRBJ2-1, the complete variable domain reads GAGVSQSPRYKVTKRGQDVALRCDPISGHVSLYWYRQALGQGPEFLTYFNYEAQQDKSGLPNDRFSAERPEGSISTLTIQRTEQRDSAMYRCASSLVDTSGSGPGNEQFFGPGTRLTVL.

In regard to this clonotype: A read error is possible here, since a much larger clone lies one base away. The CDR3, as DNA: TGTGCCAGTAGTACATGGGGAAAGACCCACGCGAACACCGGGGAGCTGTTTTTT. Its protein product is CASSTWGKTHANTGELFF. The chain combines TRBV19 with TRBJ2-2, with D unresolved. The CDR3 has 18 residues. Deletions cut 4 bases from V and 0 bases from J, with 18 bases between. Germline lookup yields CDR1 LNHDA and CDR2 SQIVND (reference sequence).

There are many counts of this clonotype. The chain has TRBV7-9 and TRBJ2-5, with D perhaps TRBD1 or TRBD2 (5 bases each). This CDR3 has 14 amino acids. The germline V and J ends were trimmed by 8 bases and 5 bases, with 18 bases remaining between them. CDR1 and CDR2 (germline): SEHNR, FQNEAQ (reference sequence). CDR3: CASFRPGLGETQYF. DNA for the CDR3: TGTGCCAGCTTCCGCCCGGGGCTTGGGGAGACCCAGTACTTC.

Worth noting for this clonotype: A much more abundant neighbour one base away suggests this may be a read error. V gene TRBV20-1 combines with J gene TRBJ1-1; the match to TRBD1 covers 10 bases. V was pared by 0 bases and J by 11 bases, with 9 bases of the junction left unmatched. Germline V gene lookup returns CDR1 DFQATT and CDR2 SNEGSKA (reference sequence). The CDR3 spans 14 residues. CDR3 DNA: TGCAGTGCTAGAGATGTGGACAGGGGGTCCGAGGCTTTCTTT. Translating gives CSARDVDRGSEAFF.

J is TRBJ2-7 and V is TRBV11-2; TRBD1 matches at 7 bases. The CDR3 totals 13 residues. Germline V gives CDR1 SGHAT, CDR2 FQNNGV. With V trimmed by 4 bases and J by 5 bases, 5 bases remained unmatched. CDR3 DNA sequence: TGTGCCAGCAGCTCGGGACAGCGGAACGAGCAGTACTTC. It translates to CASSSGQRNEQYF.

Comment on this clonotype: The junction departs from germline at one end; a sequencing error may be responsible. V is TRBV7-9 and J is TRBJ1-2; D is unresolved. The germline V gene encodes CDR1 SEHNR and CDR2 FQNEAQ (reference sequence). This CDR3 region has 13 residues. The CDR3 DNA follows: TGTGCCAGTAGTATTCTGGGAAACTATGGCCACACCTTC. Its protein is CASSILGNYGHTF.

Notes on this clonotype: Germline is not matched at one junction end, which may reflect a read error. This chain connects TRBV25-1 to TRBJ2-2; 10 bases fit TRBD2. The CDR3 contains 18 residues. Germline V CDR1 and CDR2: MGHDK, SYGVNS. The CDR3 DNA reads as TGTGCCAGCAGCTTGTGGCAGCGGGAGGGCCCAAACACCGGGAAGCTGTTTTTT. Translating gives CASSLWQREGPNTGKLFF.

This clonotype was detected ten times or more. The chain joins TRBV9 to TRBJ2-5; D unclear. Trimming cost V 0 bases and J 4 bases, with 16 bases left between them. The CDR3 spans 16 residues. Germline lookup yields CDR1 SGDLS and CDR2 YYNGEE. The CDR3 DNA sequence: TGTGCCAGCAGCGTAGGGTCCAGAATAGAAGTAGAGACCCAGTACTTC. It translates to CASSVGSRIEVETQYF.

This clonotype was counted only a few times. The chain uses TRBV6-5 and TRBJ2-6; TRBD1 agrees at 8 bases. Germline V lookup: CDR1 MNHEY, CDR2 SVGAGI. This CDR3 is 15 amino acids long. Germline trimming cut 6 bases from V and 2 bases from J; bases unmatched to any gene: 3. CDR3 nucleotides: TGTGCCAGCAGGCACAGGGGGACTGGGGCCAACGTCCTGACTTTC. Its translation is CASRHRGTGANVLTF.

This clonotype was observed at least ten times. This chain links TRBV24-1 with TRBJ2-5; 9 bases map to TRBD2. The CDR3 has 16 residues. CDR1 is KGHDR and CDR2 is SFDVKD in the germline V gene. V lost 4 bases, J lost 5 bases, and 10 bases stayed unmatched. This CDR3 reads CATSEGSGRKSETQYF. DNA of the CDR3: TGTGCCACCAGTGAGGGTAGCGGGAGAAAGAGTGAGACCCAGTACTTC.

In its sample, this clonotype was seen many times. This chain uses TRBV24-1 with TRBJ2-2, with 8 bases matching TRBD2. J lost 5 bases, V lost 8 bases, and 9 bases had no gene match. CDR1 and CDR2 from the germline V gene are KGHDR and SFDVKD. This CDR3 comprises 15 residues. CDR3 coding DNA: TGTGCCACCACCGGGGGGGGACACTTAACCGGGGAGCTGTTTTTT. It specifies CATTGGGHLTGELFF.

The sample holds many counts of this clonotype. This chain links TRBV9 with TRBJ1-5; the D is unclear. Germline CDR1 reads SGDLS; CDR2 reads YYNGEE. The CDR3 sequence is 13 residues long. V was clipped by 0 bases and J by 3 bases, with 4 bases between them. The CDR3 DNA sequence: TGTGCCAGCAGCGTAGGAGACAATCAGCCCCAGCATTTT. Amino acids: CASSVGDNQPQHF.

The J gene is TRBJ1-1, the V gene TRBV7-2; unclear D gene. The CDR3 is made up of 14 amino acids. V lost 2 bases, J lost 0 bases, and 7 bases lay in between. Germline loops: CDR1 SGHTA, CDR2 FQGNSA. CDR3 sequence reads: CASSLTAMNTEAFF. The CDR3 DNA reads TGTGCCAGCAGCTTAACAGCAATGAACACTGAAGCTTTCTTT.

This clonotype was seen ten or more times. This chain joins TRBV12-5 and TRBJ1-2; D call uncertain. The germline gives CDR1 LGHNT, CDR2 FRNRAP. The CDR3 is 13 residues long. V was trimmed by 2 bases and J by 3 bases, leaving 7 bases between them. The CDR3 DNA follows: TGTGCTAGTGGTTTGTCGGTTTACTATGGCTACACCTTC. Its protein product is CASGLSVYYGYTF.

This clonotype was counted at least ten times. This sequence joins TRBV4-1 and TRBJ2-1, with a tentative D call TRBD1 (5 bases). The germline CDR1 and CDR2 sequences are MGHRA and YSYEKL. The CDR3 runs 14 residues. V lost 0 bases to trimming and J lost 9 bases, with 12 bases between them. CDR3 protein: CASSQDVRGAEQFF. The CDR3 nucleotides read TGCGCCAGCAGCCAAGATGTTAGGGGTGCTGAGCAGTTCTTC.

The CDR3 DNA follows: TGTGCCAGCAGCCGAGATACGCAGTATTTT. Its protein product is CASSRDTQYF. The V call is TRBV3-1, the J call TRBJ2-3; D not certain. In germline, CDR1 is LGHDT, CDR2 YNNKEL (reference sequence). V was shortened by 4 bases and J by 5 bases, with 1 base between the two germline ends. The CDR3 has 10 amino acids.

In its sample, this clonotype was seen many times. The V call is TRBV24-1, the J call TRBJ1-5; D gene uncertain. V lost 6 bases and J 4 bases, leaving 9 bases between the germline ends. The CDR3 sequence is 13 residues long. The V gene's germline CDR1 is KGHDR and CDR2 SFDVKD. This CDR3 is CATSRSGNQPQHF. In DNA, the CDR3 is TGTGCCACCAGTCGATCGGGGAATCAGCCCCAGCATTTT.

This chain uses TRBV2 with TRBJ1-5; TRBD1 agrees at 7 bases. The CDR3 consists of 17 residues. The germline CDR1 and CDR2 sequences are SNHLY and FYNNEI. J was trimmed by 0 bases and V by 11 bases; bases with no gene match: 16. Here the CDR3 reads CALATGEVFYSNQPQHF. In DNA form, the CDR3 reads TGTGCCTTGGCAACAGGGGAGGTATTTTATAGCAATCAGCCCCAGCATTTT.

This clonotype was seen ten or more times. This chain links TRBV20-1 with TRBJ1-2; 8 positions agree with TRBD1. CDR3 length: 14 residues. With 0 bases clipped from V and 4 bases from J, the junction kept 4 bases outside the gene matches. The germline gives CDR1 DFQATT, CDR2 SNEGSKA (reference sequence). The CDR3 sequence: CSARDQTGGYGYTF. The CDR3, as DNA: TGCAGTGCTAGAGATCAAACAGGGGGCTATGGCTACACCTTC.